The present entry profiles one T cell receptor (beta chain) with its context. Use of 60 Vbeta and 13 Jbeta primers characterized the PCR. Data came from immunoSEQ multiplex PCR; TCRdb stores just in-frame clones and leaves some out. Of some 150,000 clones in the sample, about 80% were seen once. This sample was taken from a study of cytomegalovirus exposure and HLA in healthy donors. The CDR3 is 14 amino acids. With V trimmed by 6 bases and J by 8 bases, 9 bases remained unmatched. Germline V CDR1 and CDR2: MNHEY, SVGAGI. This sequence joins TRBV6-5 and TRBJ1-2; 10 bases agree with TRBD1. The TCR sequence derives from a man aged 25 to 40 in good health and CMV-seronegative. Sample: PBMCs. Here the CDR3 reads CASSSIRTGGGYTF. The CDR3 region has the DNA TGTGCCAGCAGCTCCATACGGACAGGGGGAGGCTACACCTTC.